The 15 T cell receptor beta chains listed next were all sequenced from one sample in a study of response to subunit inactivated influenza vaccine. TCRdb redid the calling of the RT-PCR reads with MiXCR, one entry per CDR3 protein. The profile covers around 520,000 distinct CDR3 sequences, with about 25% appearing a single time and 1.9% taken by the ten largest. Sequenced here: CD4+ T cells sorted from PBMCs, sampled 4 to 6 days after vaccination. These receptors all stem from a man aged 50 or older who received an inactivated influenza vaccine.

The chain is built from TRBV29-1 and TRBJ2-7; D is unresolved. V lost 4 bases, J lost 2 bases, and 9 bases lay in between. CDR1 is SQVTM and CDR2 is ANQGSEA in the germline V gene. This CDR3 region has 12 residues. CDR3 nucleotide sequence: TGCAGCGTTGGGGTAGGGCCCTACGAGCAGTACTTC. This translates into CSVGVGPYEQYF.

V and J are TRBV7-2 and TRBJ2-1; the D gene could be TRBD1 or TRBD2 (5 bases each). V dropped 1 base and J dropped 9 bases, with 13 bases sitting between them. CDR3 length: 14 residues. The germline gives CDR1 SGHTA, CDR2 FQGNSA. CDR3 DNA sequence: TGTGCCAGCAGCTTAGGAGGGGCAAGCGGTGAGCAGTTCTTC. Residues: CASSLGGASGEQFF.

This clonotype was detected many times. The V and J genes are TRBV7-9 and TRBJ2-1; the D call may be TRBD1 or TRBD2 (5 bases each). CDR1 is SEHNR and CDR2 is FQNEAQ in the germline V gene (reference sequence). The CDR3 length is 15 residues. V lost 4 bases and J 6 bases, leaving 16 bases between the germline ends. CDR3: CASSSGGNRGNEQFF. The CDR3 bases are TGTGCCAGCAGCTCTGGGGGTAATCGGGGCAATGAGCAGTTCTTC.

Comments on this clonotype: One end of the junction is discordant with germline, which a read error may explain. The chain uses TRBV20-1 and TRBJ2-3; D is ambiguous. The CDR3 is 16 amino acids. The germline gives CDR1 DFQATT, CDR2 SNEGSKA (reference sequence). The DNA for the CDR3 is TGCTGTGCTAGAGATCGGCGCCGGCTCAGCACAGATACGCAGTATTTT. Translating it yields CCARDRRRLSTDTQYF.

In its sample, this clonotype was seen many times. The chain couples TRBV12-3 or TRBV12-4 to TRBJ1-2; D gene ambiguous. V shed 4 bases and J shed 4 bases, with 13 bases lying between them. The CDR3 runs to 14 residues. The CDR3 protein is CASSSLLAGYGYTF. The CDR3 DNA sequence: TGTGCCAGCAGTTCCCTATTAGCTGGCTATGGCTACACCTTC.

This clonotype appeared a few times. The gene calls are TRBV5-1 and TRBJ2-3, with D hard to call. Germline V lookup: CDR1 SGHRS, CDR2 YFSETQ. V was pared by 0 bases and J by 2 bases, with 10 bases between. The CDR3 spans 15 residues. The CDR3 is CASSLEYSATDTQYF. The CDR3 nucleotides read TGCGCCAGCAGCTTGGAGTACTCTGCCACAGATACGCAGTATTTT.

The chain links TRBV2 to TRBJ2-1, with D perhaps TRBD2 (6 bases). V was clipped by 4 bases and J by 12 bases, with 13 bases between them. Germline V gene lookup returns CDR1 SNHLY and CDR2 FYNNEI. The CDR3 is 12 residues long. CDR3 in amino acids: CASSGTRGWQFF. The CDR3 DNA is TGTGCCAGCAGTGGGACCCGGGGGTGGCAGTTCTTC.

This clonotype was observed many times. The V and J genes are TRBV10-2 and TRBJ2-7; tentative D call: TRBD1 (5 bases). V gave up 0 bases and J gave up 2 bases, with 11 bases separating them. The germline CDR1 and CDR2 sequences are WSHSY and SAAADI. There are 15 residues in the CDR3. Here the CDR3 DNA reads TGCGCCAGCAGTGAGTCAACAGGCCTACCCTACGAGCAGTACTTC. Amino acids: CASSESTGLPYEQYF.

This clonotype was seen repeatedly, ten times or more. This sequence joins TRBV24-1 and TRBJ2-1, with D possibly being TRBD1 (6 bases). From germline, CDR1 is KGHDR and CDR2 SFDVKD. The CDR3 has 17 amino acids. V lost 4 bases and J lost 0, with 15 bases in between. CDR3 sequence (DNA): TGTGCCACCAGTGACCCAGGACAGCCGAGCTCCTACAATGAGCAGTTCTTC. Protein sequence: CATSDPGQPSSYNEQFF.

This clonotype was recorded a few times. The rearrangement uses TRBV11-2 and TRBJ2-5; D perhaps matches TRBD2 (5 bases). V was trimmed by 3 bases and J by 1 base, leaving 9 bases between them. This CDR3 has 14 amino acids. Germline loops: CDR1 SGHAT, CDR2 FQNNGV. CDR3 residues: CASSFGLVQETQYF. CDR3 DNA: TGTGCCAGCAGCTTTGGACTCGTCCAAGAGACCCAGTACTTC.

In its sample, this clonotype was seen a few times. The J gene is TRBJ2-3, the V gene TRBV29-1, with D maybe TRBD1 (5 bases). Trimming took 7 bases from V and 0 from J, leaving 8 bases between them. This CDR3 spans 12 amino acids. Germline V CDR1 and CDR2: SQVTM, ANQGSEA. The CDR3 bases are TGCAGCGGAGCAGGGAGCACAGATACGCAGTATTTT. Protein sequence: CSGAGSTDTQYF.

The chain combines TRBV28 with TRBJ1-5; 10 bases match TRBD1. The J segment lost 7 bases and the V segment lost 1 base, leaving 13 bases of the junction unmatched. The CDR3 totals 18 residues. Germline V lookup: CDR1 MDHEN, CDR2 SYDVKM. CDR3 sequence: CASSLSVGLGTGDQPQHF. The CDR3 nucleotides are TGTGCCAGCAGTTTATCGGTCGGACTCGGGACAGGGGACCAGCCCCAGCATTTT.

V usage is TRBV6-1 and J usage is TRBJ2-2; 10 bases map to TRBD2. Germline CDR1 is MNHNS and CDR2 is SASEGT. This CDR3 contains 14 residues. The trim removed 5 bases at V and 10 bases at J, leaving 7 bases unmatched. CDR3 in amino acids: CASSQGLAIVELFF. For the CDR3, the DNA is TGTGCCAGCAGTCAGGGACTAGCGATCGTGGAGCTGTTTTTT.

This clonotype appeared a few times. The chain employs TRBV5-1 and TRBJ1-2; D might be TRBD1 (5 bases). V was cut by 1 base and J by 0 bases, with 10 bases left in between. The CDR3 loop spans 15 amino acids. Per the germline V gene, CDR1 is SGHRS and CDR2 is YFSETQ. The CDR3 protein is CASSLSGLTNYGYTF. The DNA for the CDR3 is TGCGCCAGCAGCTTGTCGGGACTGACTAACTATGGCTACACCTTC.

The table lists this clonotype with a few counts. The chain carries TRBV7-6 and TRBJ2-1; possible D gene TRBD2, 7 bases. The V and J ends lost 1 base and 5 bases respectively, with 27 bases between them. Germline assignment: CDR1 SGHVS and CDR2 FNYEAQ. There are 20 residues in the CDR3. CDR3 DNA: TGTGCCAGCAGCTTAGATCTGTTTGCGGGGGCGCCCACAGACAACAATGAGCAGTTCTTC. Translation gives CASSLDLFAGAPTDNNEQFF.